The T cell receptor (beta chain) described here comes from a study of T cells expressing NK-cell markers. Study information: Beta-chain profiling covered CD3+CD56+NKG2C+, CD3+CD56+NKG2C- and CD3+CD56-NKG2C+ sorted subsets. The study's findings and limits: Several donors likewise had their CD3+CD56-NKG2C+ fraction led by these clonotypes. Dominant NKG2C+ clonotypes accounted for roughly 1.0-8% of CD8+ T cells in 5 to 7 donors.

In the case of this clonotype: Its antigen is not known.

In germline, CDR1 is DFQATT, CDR2 SNEGSKA (reference sequence). The CDR3 contains 11 residues. TCRdb re-called the 5' RACE reads and shows each CDR3 protein once, DNA omitted. The table lists under 500,000 distinct CDR3 sequences. This sequence originates from a woman between 18 and 69 years old in good health. The V and J genes are TRBV20-1 and TRBJ2-7; with no DNA, the TCRdb D assignment of TRBD1 cannot be verified. Material for sequencing was blood T cells: a sorted CD56 or NKG2C T cell subset, CD4+ or CD8+ T cells, or bulk PBMC T cells (not recorded which). The CDR3 sequence: CSAQGSGEQYF.